These T cell receptor beta chains were read from a single sample in a study of OX40 agonist ivuxolimab in advanced cancers. This table comes from immunoSEQ multiplex PCR, and its TCRdb copy is limited to in-frame clones, with some not included. The table shows 70,000 or so clones, with roughly nine tenths occurring only once. Material: CD4+ or CD8+ T cells sorted from blood, obtained in a trial of the OX40 agonist ivuxolimab. These TCRs come from an adult with an advanced solid tumor such as melanoma, head and neck, liver or kidney cancer. Both conserved end residues are part of each CDR3. A D gene is named only where the DNA matches it firmly. Not all rows give a size; the values are once, few, many and, for expanded clones, a class.

D	size	J	V	CDR3	DNA
NA	NA	TRBJ2-5	TRBV11-3	CASRQTDRIQETQYF	TGTGCCAGCAGACAGACAGACAGGATACAAGAGACCCAGTACTTC
NA	NA	TRBJ2-7	TRBV5-1	CASSLGTIPERYF	TGCGCCAGCAGCTTGGGGACCATCCCAGAGCGGTACTTC
NA	NA	TRBJ2-1	TRBV13	CASSRRDEQFF	TGTGCCAGCAGCCGCCGGGATGAGCAGTTCTTC
NA	medium-sized	TRBJ1-2	TRBV7-8	CASSLDSINYGYTF	TGTGCCAGCAGCTTAGACTCGATTAACTATGGCTACACCTTC
NA	NA	TRBJ1-1	TRBV11-2	CASSPGTNLRAEAFF	TGTGCCAGCAGCCCAGGGACAAATTTAAGGGCTGAAGCTTTCTTT
NA	NA	TRBJ1-2	TRBV28	CASNRKVPTDYGYTF	TGTGCCAGCAATAGGAAGGTTCCCACCGACTATGGCTACACCTTC
NA	NA	TRBJ2-5	TRBV5-1	CASSFGDQQETQYF	TGCGCCAGCAGCTTTGGCGACCAACAAGAGACCCAGTACTTC
NA	NA	TRBJ1-1	TRBV6-6	CASGSDKNTEAFF	TGTGCCAGCGGCTCGGACAAGAACACTGAAGCTTTCTTT
NA	NA	TRBJ2-2	TRBV7-7	CASSPILSGSNTGELFF	TGTGCTAGCAGCCCAATCCTCAGCGGCTCGAACACCGGGGAGCTGTTTTTT
TRBD2	NA	TRBJ2-7	TRBV6-6	CASRGLEEGNYEQYF	TGTGCCAGCAGGGGACTAGAGGAGGGTAACTACGAGCAGTACTTC
TRBD2	NA	TRBJ2-1	TRBV29-1	CSVGPGTSGEQFF	TGCAGCGTGGGACCTGGGACTAGCGGTGAGCAGTTCTTC
NA	few	TRBJ1-1	TRBV6-1	CASRFGMNTEAFF	TGTGCCAGCAGATTTGGGATGAACACTGAAGCTTTCTTT
NA	NA	TRBJ1-3	TRBV28	CASTGATFSGNTIYF	TGTGCCAGCACAGGGGCGACCTTCTCTGGAAACACCATATATTTT
NA	NA	TRBJ2-7	TRBV6-6	CASSYSTARAYEQYF	TGTGCCAGCAGTTACTCAACAGCTAGAGCCTACGAGCAGTACTTC
TRBD1	NA	TRBJ2-1	TRBV5-1	CASSQGQGGHNEQFF	TGCGCCAGCAGCCAGGGACAGGGGGGCCACAATGAGCAGTTCTTC
TRBD1	NA	TRBJ1-4	TRBV5-4	CASSLAEDREAGEKLFF	TGTGCCAGCAGCTTGGCCGAGGACAGGGAAGCGGGCGAAAAACTGTTTTTT
NA	NA	TRBJ1-1	TRBV29-1	CSVFYGTEAFF	TGCAGCGTCTTCTACGGGACTGAAGCTTTCTTT
NA	NA	TRBJ2-5	TRBV7-3	CASPPVGGGGETQYF	TGTGCCAGCCCCCCTGTTGGCGGGGGCGGGGAGACCCAGTACTTC
NA	NA	TRBJ1-2	TRBV2	CASSEGQNYGYTF	TGTGCCAGCAGTGAGGGGCAGAACTATGGCTACACCTTC
TRBD1	NA	TRBJ2-3	TRBV19	CASSPGTGGKDTQYF	TGTGCCAGTAGCCCCGGGACAGGGGGCAAGGATACGCAGTATTTT
TRBD1	NA	TRBJ2-3	TRBV5-1	CASSSGGVTDTQYF	TGCGCCAGCAGTTCAGGGGGCGTAACAGATACGCAGTATTTT
NA	few	TRBJ2-2	TRBV6-5	CASLRHGTGELFF	TGTGCCAGCCTCCGTCACGGTACCGGGGAGCTGTTTTTT
TRBD2	NA	TRBJ2-3	TRBV15	CATSRDPSRLAKGADTQYF	TGTGCCACCAGCAGAGATCCCTCCAGACTAGCAAAAGGAGCAGATACGCAGTATTTT
NA	NA	TRBJ2-1	TRBV4-1	CASSQDPSTSSYNEQFF	TGCGCCAGCAGCCAAGATCCCTCCACGTCCTCCTACAATGAGCAGTTCTTC